A selection of T cell receptor beta chains follows, all from one sample in a study of CD4 T cell repertoires in COVID-19. Repertoires were generated with immunoSEQ multiplex PCR, while TCRdb's copy carries only in-frame clones and drops some. The sample holds 60,000 to 90,000 clones, roughly 80% seen once. Sequenced material: CD4+ T cells from peripheral blood, taken after recovery from COVID-19. Receptors were obtained from a human donor who had COVID-19. The CDR3 runs from the conserved cysteine through the conserved F or W. Each record gives: V gene, J gene, CDR3 protein.

>TRBV20-1|TRBJ1-4
CSASMGQTSGKLFF
>TRBV5-1|TRBJ1-1
CASSLFTEGTEAFF
>TRBV24-1|TRBJ1-2
CATSDGGNYGYTF
>TRBV7-2|TRBJ2-1
CASSLASGFFNEQFF
>TRBV5-6|TRBJ2-2
CASSLLRLGGTGELFF
>TRBV6-6|TRBJ1-4
CASSYPGRTNEKLFF
>TRBV5-1|TRBJ2-2
CASSFPSGGLNTGELFF
>TRBV5-6|TRBJ2-3
CASSLGDSPTDTQYF
>TRBV11-2|TRBJ1-4
CASSSDGGFNEKLFF
>TRBV15|TRBJ2-1
CATSRVPLGTSGSNEQFF
>TRBV9|TRBJ2-2
CASSVALWRPEITGELFF
>TRBV18|TRBJ2-5
CASSLPGVQETQYF
>TRBV2|TRBJ2-5
CASSVSSIQETQYF
>TRBV5-1|TRBJ1-1
CASSPIVQGPNEAFF
>TRBV2|TRBJ2-2
CASNLRGLAGVDTGELFF
>TRBV18|TRBJ2-3
CASSPKGRDTQYF
>TRBV5-5|TRBJ2-5
CASSLPLQETQYF
>TRBV6-5|TRBJ2-5
CASTTSGGAQFQYF
>TRBV4-1|TRBJ2-7
CASSQGGGGYSYEQYF
>TRBV6-5|TRBJ2-6
CASTEQSSGANVLTF
>TRBV25-1|TRBJ1-2
CASSEEGVRGNYGYTF
>TRBV5-1|TRBJ2-2
CASSEGTWGTGELFF
>TRBV19|TRBJ1-4
CASSQGGATNEKLFF
>TRBV6-5|TRBJ2-2
CASSRDRVTGELFF
>TRBV27|TRBJ1-2
CASSLGANYGYTF
>TRBV11-3|TRBJ2-1
CASSFGQAANNEQFF
>TRBV6-1|TRBJ1-1
CASSENTGMVTEAFF
>TRBV7-9|TRBJ2-1
CASSQRASYNEQFF
>TRBV5-1|TRBJ2-1
CASSIDLGAYNEQFF
>TRBV9|TRBJ2-1
CASSASGGRWNEQFF
>TRBV6-1|TRBJ1-1
CASSERSPGQGTEAFF
>TRBV11-2|TRBJ1-1
CASSQLAGRGLNTEAFF
>TRBV25-1|TRBJ1-6
CASSDQVYNSPLHF
>TRBV4-1|TRBJ2-1
CASRRTIVAGVGDDEQFF
>TRBV2|TRBJ1-1
CASKYGGLNTEAFF
>TRBV6-5|TRBJ2-7
CASRPRAAIPYEQYF
>TRBV7-8|TRBJ2-7
CASSTRGQGFSGGMYEQYF
>TRBV5-6|TRBJ1-2
CASTRTDRTYGYTF
>TRBV11-1|TRBJ2-1
CASSLASGLAGFEQFF
>TRBV7-8|TRBJ2-7
CASSLQDSYEQYF
>TRBV9|TRBJ2-3
CASSVERGGTDTQYF
>TRBV11-2|TRBJ1-2
CASSLWPNYGYTF
>TRBV19|TRBJ1-2
CASSINGDRGGYTF
>TRBV19|TRBJ1-2
CASSIRDRPGYTF
>TRBV7-9|TRBJ2-7
CASSTRTGGFDEQYF
>TRBV5-4|TRBJ2-1
CASSWGLAGGNEQFF
>TRBV7-9|TRBJ1-2
CASSPHNREVRGYTF
>TRBV6-5|TRBJ1-1
CASSYGVRGTEAFF
>TRBV5-1|TRBJ2-2
CASSGPGQGTGELFF
>TRBV6-5|TRBJ2-2
CASSRTGGTGELFF